This entry lists 29 T cell receptor beta chains sequenced from one sample in a study of blood T cells in healthy people across ages. Primed by a sample-barcoded 5' primer and a J-beta primer mix, a second PCR proceeded for about 6 to 12 cycles. TCRdb passed the 5' RACE reads through MiXCR, listing each CDR3 protein once. The table includes hundreds of thousands of distinct CDR3 sequences, around 32% detected once. The specimen was blood. These receptors came from an elderly woman in good health.

The chain employs TRBV12-3 or TRBV12-4 and TRBJ2-3; D is perhaps TRBD1 (5 bases). The length of the CDR3 is 14 residues. Trimming stripped 6 bases from V and 4 bases from J, with 14 bases between. The CDR3 region is CASRPTVNADTQYF. The CDR3 DNA is TGTGCCAGCAGGCCGACAGTGAACGCAGATACGCAGTATTTT.

Many counts were recorded for this clonotype. The J gene is TRBJ2-5, the V gene TRBV7-9; 11 nucleotides line up with TRBD1. The V gene's germline CDR1 is SEHNR and CDR2 FQNEAQ (reference sequence). The V and J ends lost 8 bases and 4 bases, in that order; junction bases with no gene match: 9. The CDR3 totals 15 residues. For the CDR3, the DNA is TGTGCCAGCGGACCCGGACAGGGGGCAGGAGAGACCCAGTACTTC. Residues: CASGPGQGAGETQYF.

This clonotype came up many times. The chain couples TRBV5-1 to TRBJ2-4; 13 nucleotides line up with TRBD2. Germline lookup yields CDR1 SGHRS and CDR2 YFSETQ. The CDR3 spans 19 residues. Trimming took 0 bases from V and 9 from J; bases not matched to a gene: 15. This chain's CDR3 is CASSLDPLLAGGPLGIQYF. The CDR3, as DNA: TGCGCCAGCAGCTTGGACCCCTTACTAGCGGGGGGGCCCCTAGGCATTCAGTACTTC. The entire variable domain, with the rest obtained from reference TRBV5-1 and TRBJ2-4, is as follows: KAGVTQTPRYLIKTRGQQVTLSCSPISGHRSVSWYQQTPGQGLQFLFEYFSETQRNKGNFPGRFSGRQFSNSRSEMNVSTLELGDSALYLCASSLDPLLAGGPLGIQYFGAGTRLSVL.

This clonotype was observed many times. The V call is TRBV7-2, the J call TRBJ2-5; 8 bases align to TRBD1. V lost 5 bases, J lost 3 bases, and 8 bases stayed unmatched. This CDR3 spans 15 amino acids. Looked up from germline, CDR1 is SGHTA and CDR2 is FQGNSA. Written as DNA, the CDR3 is TGTGCCAGCAGCCCCCAACGGACAGGGAAAGAGACCCAGTACTTC. Amino acid sequence: CASSPQRTGKETQYF.

About this clonotype: This may arise from a read error, as a much more abundant clone is one base away. V gene TRBV15 combines with J gene TRBJ1-4, with 8 bases matching TRBD1. The germline gives CDR1 LNHNV, CDR2 YYDKDF (reference sequence). The V segment lost 8 bases and the J segment 2 bases; nucleotides outside the gene matches: 4. This CDR3 has 14 amino acids. CDR3 sequence (DNA): TGTGCCACCGGTAACAGGGGGACTAATGAAAAACTGTTTTTT. Protein product: CATGNRGTNEKLFF.

On this clonotype itself: A much larger clonotype is one base distant, so this may be a read error. The V gene is TRBV7-2, the J gene TRBJ2-1, with 11 bases matching TRBD2. The CDR3 extends over 16 amino acids. Germline loops: CDR1 SGHTA, CDR2 FQGNSA. The junction had 8 bases not matched to a gene; V was cut back by 0 bases and J by 10 bases. CDR3 nucleotide sequence: TGTGCCAGCAGCTTAGCGGTAGCGGGGGGGCGGGAGGAGCAGTTCTTC. This encodes CASSLAVAGGREEQFF. The full variable domain, completed using reference TRBV7-2 and TRBJ2-1, is GAGVSQSPSNKVTEKGKDVELRCDPISGHTALYWYRQSLGQGLEFLIYFQGNSAPDKSGLPSDRFSAERTGGSVSTLTIQRTQQEDSAVYLCASSLAVAGGREEQFFGPGTRLTVL.

In this sample, this clonotype turned up many times. This may be a read error, as it is one base from a much larger clone. The CDR3 protein is CASSWGPTAYEQYF. The CDR3 DNA sequence: TGTGCCAGCAGCTGGGGACCGACCGCCTACGAGCAGTACTTC. The chain employs TRBV7-8 and TRBJ2-7, with D possibly being TRBD1 or TRBD2 (5 bases each). Germline V gene sequence: CDR1 SGHVS, CDR2 FQNEAQ. The germline V and J ends were trimmed by 4 bases and 2 bases, with 12 bases remaining between them. There are 14 residues in the CDR3.

The CDR3 loop reads CASSGPSSYEQYF. The CDR3 coding sequence is TGCGCCAGCAGCGGTCCTAGCAGCTACGAGCAGTACTTC. This rearrangement joins TRBV4-1 to TRBJ2-7; TRBD2 is a possible D gene (5 bases). The CDR3 spans 13 residues. V was cut by 5 bases and J by 3 bases, with 11 bases left in between. CDR1 and CDR2 (germline): MGHRA, YSYEKL.

The gene calls are TRBV20-1 and TRBJ2-1; D unresolved. This CDR3 spans 15 amino acids. The V gene lost 3 bases and the J gene lost 0 bases, with 12 bases spanning the gap. CDR1 is DFQATT, CDR2 SNEGSKA, per germline (reference sequence). The CDR3 loop is CSASNSQSSYNEQFF. In DNA form, the CDR3 reads TGCAGTGCTAGTAACTCACAGAGCTCCTACAATGAGCAGTTCTTC.

This chain links TRBV24-1 with TRBJ2-3; no clear D. Trimming took 2 bases from V and 4 from J, leaving 12 bases between them. In germline, CDR1 is KGHDR, CDR2 SFDVKD. There are 15 residues in the CDR3. CDR3 nucleotide sequence: TGTGCCACCAGTGATTCCGGGCCCACAGCAGATACGCAGTATTTT. Translation: CATSDSGPTADTQYF.

This clonotype was observed a few times. The CDR3 region has the DNA TGTGCCAGCAGTCTCAGAGCGGGTTTGGACACTGAAGCTTTCTTT. Translation: CASSLRAGLDTEAFF. This chain uses TRBV12-3 or TRBV12-4 with TRBJ1-1; no firm D call. This CDR3 contains 15 residues. Trimming cost V 5 bases and J 3 bases, with 16 bases left between them.

This clonotype showed up many times. This chain links TRBV5-6 with TRBJ2-3; TRBD2 is a possible D gene (6 bases). The germline V gene encodes CDR1 SGHDT and CDR2 YYEEEE. V lost 3 bases to trimming and J lost 5 bases, with 22 bases between them. The CDR3 extends over 17 amino acids. The CDR3 here is CASSWVTLARHLDTQYF. The CDR3 DNA follows: TGTGCCAGCAGCTGGGTAACACTAGCCCGACACCTAGATACGCAGTATTTT.

The table lists this clonotype with many counts. The chain couples TRBV7-6 to TRBJ2-3; 8 positions agree with TRBD2. The CDR3 length is 16 residues. V was clipped by 1 base and J by 0 bases; unmatched bases: 3. CDR1 and CDR2 from the germline V gene are SGHVS and FNYEAQ. The CDR3 region is CASSLGRGASTDTQYF. CDR3 in DNA: TGTGCCAGCAGCTTAGGGCGGGGGGCTAGCACAGATACGCAGTATTTT.

This clonotype showed up just once. The CDR3 DNA is TGCAGCGCCGTTGAGGGCAGCACAGATACGCAGTATTTT. It translates to CSAVEGSTDTQYF. The V gene is TRBV29-1, the J gene TRBJ2-3; possibly TRBD2 for D (5 bases). V was clipped by 7 bases and J by 0 bases, with 11 bases between them. Germline CDR1 is SQVTM and CDR2 is ANQGSEA. The CDR3 sequence is 13 residues long.

The V gene is TRBV6-2 or TRBV6-3, the J gene TRBJ1-1; TRBD1 agrees at 7 bases. The length of the CDR3 is 15 residues. Germline CDR1 is MNHEY and CDR2 is SVGEGT. V lost 6 bases, J lost 0 bases, and 7 bases stayed unmatched. The CDR3 region has the DNA TGTGCCAGCAGGGAGGACAGGAGCATGAACACTGAAGCTTTCTTT. Encoded protein: CASREDRSMNTEAFF.

Ten or more counts support this clonotype. Just one base apart from a much larger clone, this may be a read error. The rearrangement joins TRBV7-2 to TRBJ2-5, with D uncertain. V lost 1 base and J 10 bases, leaving 10 bases between the germline ends. The CDR3 totals 12 residues. Germline loops: CDR1 SGHTA, CDR2 FQGNSA. The CDR3 loop is CASSLVVSVQYF. The CDR3 DNA follows: TGTGCCAGCAGCTTAGTAGTGTCAGTCCAGTACTTC.

At least ten counts were recorded for this clonotype. A much larger clone is a single base away; this may be a read error. This sequence joins TRBV29-1 and TRBJ2-7; TRBD2 aligns across 10 bases. The CDR3 is 13 residues long. V lost 4 bases, J lost 4 bases, and 4 bases stayed unmatched. Germline CDR1 is SQVTM and CDR2 is ANQGSEA. CDR3 in DNA: TGCAGCGTTGTAGCGGGGGGCCGTTACGAGCAGTACTTC. Protein product: CSVVAGGRYEQYF.

In its sample, this clonotype was seen many times. The chain couples TRBV5-1 to TRBJ2-5; 7 nucleotides agree with TRBD1. The CDR3 runs to 15 residues. CDR1 and CDR2 (germline): SGHRS, YFSETQ. After removal of 6 bases from V and 5 bases from J, the junction contained 13 bases not matched to a gene. In DNA, the CDR3 is TGCGCCAGCACCTTCCGAGACAGGGCGCACGAGACCCAGTACTTC. Translation gives CASTFRDRAHETQYF.

This clonotype has just a few counts. A much larger clonotype is one base distant, so this may be a read error. The chain combines TRBV12-3 or TRBV12-4 with TRBJ2-5; TRBD2 matches 12 bases. V lost 6 bases to trimming and J lost 11 bases; unmatched junction nucleotides: 13. The CDR3 is 15 residues long. The DNA for the CDR3 is TGTGCCAGCAGCCCCGGACTAGCGGGGTACAATGAGCAGTACTTC. Protein: CASSPGLAGYNEQYF.

This clonotype has a count of ten or more. The chain is built from TRBV12-3 or TRBV12-4 and TRBJ2-1, with D tentatively TRBD1 (5 bases). Trimming took 0 bases from V and 7 from J, leaving 13 bases between them. This CDR3 is 15 amino acids long. The CDR3 bases are TGTGCCAGCAGTTTAGCCGGCGACAGATTAAATGAGCAGTTCTTC. Its translation is CASSLAGDRLNEQFF.

This clonotype was detected many times. The chain couples TRBV7-2 to TRBJ1-1; D is unresolved. The CDR3 spans 13 residues. The germline V gene has CDR1 SGHTA and CDR2 FQGNSA. V shed 6 bases and J shed 5 bases, with 13 bases lying between them. This chain's CDR3 is CASRAQVRTEAFF. The CDR3, as DNA: TGTGCCAGCAGGGCGCAGGTTAGGACTGAAGCTTTCTTT.

This clonotype was recorded many times. The J gene is TRBJ2-3, the V gene TRBV20-1, with TRBD2 identical over 10 bases. Germline V gives CDR1 DFQATT, CDR2 SNEGSKA (reference sequence). The CDR3 sequence is 14 residues long. J was trimmed by 5 bases and V by 5 bases; bases with no gene match: 7. CDR3 DNA: TGCAGTGCTGGGGGAGCGGGGGGGCTAGATACGCAGTATTTT. This translates into CSAGGAGGLDTQYF.

This clonotype showed up many times. The gene calls are TRBV12-3 or TRBV12-4 and TRBJ2-3; D is unresolved. Trimming shortened V by 6 bases and J by 2 bases, and 6 bases separated the two germline ends. There are 12 residues in the CDR3. CDR3 loop: CASSHNTDTQYF. In DNA form, the CDR3 reads TGTGCCAGCAGCCACAACACAGATACGCAGTATTTT.

This clonotype was recorded at least ten times. This chain connects TRBV6-1 to TRBJ2-3; D possibly corresponds to TRBD1 (6 bases). Germline V lookup: CDR1 MNHNS, CDR2 SASEGT. The germline V and J ends were trimmed by 6 bases and 2 bases, with 12 bases remaining between them. The CDR3 is 14 residues long. In DNA form, the CDR3 reads TGTGCCAGCAGACGACAGGTGACCACAGATACGCAGTATTTT. Amino acids: CASRRQVTTDTQYF.

This clonotype was observed many times. The chain combines TRBV7-9 with TRBJ2-3; a weak D match, TRBD1 (5 bases). In germline, CDR1 is SEHNR, CDR2 FQNEAQ (reference sequence). The CDR3 spans 14 residues. V shed 7 bases and J shed 0 bases, with 11 bases lying between them. The CDR3 spells CASNQAGSTDTQYF. For the CDR3, the DNA is TGTGCCAGCAACCAGGCAGGGAGCACAGATACGCAGTATTTT.

At least ten counts were recorded for this clonotype. The chain is built from TRBV28 and TRBJ2-7, with D possibly TRBD2 on 6 matching bases. The better agreement between TRBJ2-5 and the DNA end casts doubt on the J call. The CDR3 is made up of 14 amino acids. CDR1 and CDR2 from the germline V gene are MDHEN and SYDVKM. The chain's CDR3 is CASSPGTPVGTQYF. The CDR3 nucleotides read TGTGCCAGCAGCCCCGGGACTCCCGTTGGGACCCAGTACTTC.

Note on this clonotype: At one end the junction does not follow the germline gene, possibly because of a read error. The chain is built from TRBV6-2 or TRBV6-3 and TRBJ2-1; TRBD2 might be the D (6 bases). The CDR3 sequence is 15 residues long. CDR1 is MNHEY and CDR2 is SVGEGT in the germline V gene. CDR3 region: CTSSYSGGTYNEQFF. The CDR3 nucleotides read TGTACCAGCAGTTACTCCGGGGGTACCTACAATGAGCAGTTCTTC.

This clonotype was found a few times. A much larger clone differs by one base, so this may be a read error. The rearrangement uses TRBV6-2 or TRBV6-3 and TRBJ2-6, with TRBD1 matching over 9 bases. Looked up from germline, CDR1 is MNHEY and CDR2 is SVGEGT. This CDR3 is built from 15 residues. CDR3 residues: CASSTGGLGADVLTF. The CDR3 nucleotides read TGTGCCAGCAGTACAGGGGGCTTGGGGGCCGACGTCCTGACTTTC.

V is TRBV6-1 and J is TRBJ1-5; D gene ambiguous. V gave up 4 bases and J gave up 0 bases, with 13 bases separating them. The CDR3 runs 16 residues. Germline lookup yields CDR1 MNHNS and CDR2 SASEGT. The CDR3 DNA follows: TGTGCCAGCAGTGGCTTGACTGGACCTAGCAATCAGCCCCAGCATTTT. Translation: CASSGLTGPSNQPQHF.